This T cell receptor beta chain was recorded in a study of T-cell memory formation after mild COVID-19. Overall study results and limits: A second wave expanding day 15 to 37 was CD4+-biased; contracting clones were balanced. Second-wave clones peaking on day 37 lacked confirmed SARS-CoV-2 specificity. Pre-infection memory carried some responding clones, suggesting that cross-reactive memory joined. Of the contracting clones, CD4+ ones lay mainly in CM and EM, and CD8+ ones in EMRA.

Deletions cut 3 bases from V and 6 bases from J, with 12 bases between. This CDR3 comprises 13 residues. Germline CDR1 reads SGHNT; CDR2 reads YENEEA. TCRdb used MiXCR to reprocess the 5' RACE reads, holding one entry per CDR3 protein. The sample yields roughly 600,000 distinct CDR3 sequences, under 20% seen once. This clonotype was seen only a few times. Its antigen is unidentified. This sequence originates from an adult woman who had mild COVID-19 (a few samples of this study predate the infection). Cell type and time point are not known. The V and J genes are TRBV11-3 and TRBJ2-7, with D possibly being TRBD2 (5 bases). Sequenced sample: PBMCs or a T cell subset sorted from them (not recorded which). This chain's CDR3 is CASSFVVGGEQYF. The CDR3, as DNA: TGTGCCAGCAGCTTCGTTGTTGGAGGCGAGCAGTACTTC.